This T cell receptor beta chain derives from a study of CD8+ T cells in alopecia areata. Across the whole study: Treated patients were dosed with oral tofacitinib, taking 5 to 10 mg twice daily. Study-level results: TCRs were shared less clearly across patients than in mice, possibly for HLA-related reasons. The study found tofacitinib significantly decreased scalp clonality and expanded CD8+ clones among the top 100.

Reverse transcription of extracted RNA yielded cDNA, which provided the sequencing template. Assay: immunoSEQ multiplex PCR; the TCRdb copy retains only in-frame clones and omits some. The sample includes roughly 170,000 clones, 58% of them seen just once. Described treatment: oral pan-JAK inhibitor, 5-10 mg twice daily. This clone was picked up many times. The target antigen is unknown. Germline V gene lookup returns CDR1 SGHRS and CDR2 YFSETQ. V lost 0 bases to trimming and J lost 10 bases, with 7 bases between them. The CDR3 has 11 amino acids. The clonotype was recovered from a human donor with alopecia areata. The J gene is TRBJ1-1, the V gene TRBV5-1; D possibly corresponds to TRBD1 (5 bases). Sequenced here: CD8+ T cells sorted from blood, sampled at week 24, from a patient treated with tofacitinib. This chain's CDR3 is CASSLGQIAFF. CDR3 in DNA: TGCGCCAGCAGCTTGGGACAGATAGCTTTCTTT.